This is a list of T cell receptor beta chains from one sample in a study of cytomegalovirus exposure and HLA in healthy donors. Sequencing was performed with immunoSEQ multiplex PCR; in TCRdb, only in-frame clones are kept and a portion is missing. The sample contains approximately 150,000 clones, 82% of which appear only once. Sample: PBMCs. The source of these receptors is a man between 18 and 35 years old in good health and CMV-seropositive. Both conserved end residues are part of each CDR3. D genes are given only for firm matches. Clone size appears in some rows only: once, few, many, or a class for an expanded clone.

>TRBD2|TRBJ2-7|TRBV28|NA
TGTGCCAGCAGTTTGGGACTAGCGGGAGGAAGACCCCACGAGCAGTACTTC
CASSLGLAGGRPHEQYF
>TRBD2|TRBJ2-1|TRBV5-1|NA
TGCGCCAGCAGCTTGTGGAGCGGGAGGAGCTCCTACAATGAGCAGTTCTTC
CASSLWSGRSSYNEQFF
>NA|TRBJ1-1|TRBV28|NA
TGTGCCAGCAGTGCCAGGGGCACTGAAGCTTTCTTT
CASSARGTEAFF
>NA|TRBJ2-7|TRBV20-1|NA
TGCAGTGCCCTCCGCGGGTACGAGCAGTACTTC
CSALRGYEQYF
>NA|TRBJ2-1|TRBV19|NA
TGTGCCAGTAGTATGGCGGGAAGCTCCTACAATGAGCAGTTCTTC
CASSMAGSSYNEQFF
>NA|TRBJ2-7|TRBV28|few
TGTGCCAGCAGTCCATACGGGGGGCAGGGCGGCTACGAGCAGTACTTC
CASSPYGGQGGYEQYF
>NA|TRBJ1-1|TRBV5-1|NA
TGCGCCAGCAGCTTGGACAGTTCGAACACTGAAGCTTTCTTT
CASSLDSSNTEAFF
>NA|TRBJ1-1|TRBV9|NA
TGTGCCAGCAGCGTAGAAGGGGGAAGGGGGGGCACTGAAGCTTTCTTT
CASSVEGGRGGTEAFF
>NA|TRBJ2-3|TRBV7-7|NA
TGTGCTAGCAGCAGCACGAGAATCGACAGGCTGAGGGACACAGATACGCAGTATTTT
CASSSTRIDRLRDTDTQYF
>NA|TRBJ1-2|TRBV5-6|NA
TGTGCCAGCAGCTTGTTGGAGGTTTCGTTTGGCTACACCTTC
CASSLLEVSFGYTF
>TRBD1|TRBJ2-7|TRBV28|NA
TGTGCCAGCAGTTCCCCCGGGACAGGGGGCTACGAGCAGTACTTC
CASSSPGTGGYEQYF
>NA|TRBJ2-7|TRBV5-1|NA
TGCGCCAGCAAATCTACAGGGCGATACGAGCAGTACTTC
CASKSTGRYEQYF
>NA|TRBJ1-1|TRBV5-4|NA
TGTGCCAGCAGCCCCGCGGGGGGCTTGTACACTGAAGCTTTCTTT
CASSPAGGLYTEAFF
>NA|TRBJ1-1|TRBV4-1|NA
TGCGCCAGCAGCCAAGATACTCCGGGGTGGACTGAAGCTTTCTTT
CASSQDTPGWTEAFF
>NA|TRBJ2-2|TRBV5-1|NA
TGCGCCAGCAGCTTCCAGACAGGGAACACCGGGGAGCTGTTTTTT
CASSFQTGNTGELFF
>NA|TRBJ2-3|TRBV28|NA
TGTGCCAGCATCGAGAATTATACGCAGTATTTT
CASIENYTQYF
>NA|TRBJ1-2|TRBV19|NA
TGTGCCAGTAGTATCCAGGGCCTCTATGGCTACACCTTC
CASSIQGLYGYTF
>TRBD1|TRBJ1-5|TRBV6-1|NA
TGTGCCAGCAGGGACAGGGGAGAGGGTCAGCCCCAGCATTTT
CASRDRGEGQPQHF
>TRBD1|TRBJ1-2|TRBV28|NA
TGTGCCAGCAGGTACAAACAGGGGCACTATGGCTACACCTTC
CASRYKQGHYGYTF
>NA|TRBJ2-1|TRBV28|NA
TGTGCCAGCAGATTTGTCGGAGGGTGGGAGAATGAGCAGTTCTTC
CASRFVGGWENEQFF
>NA|TRBJ2-7|TRBV7-8|NA
TGTGCCAGCAGCTTAGGGCGGGTTGGATACGAGCAGTACTTC
CASSLGRVGYEQYF
>TRBD1|TRBJ2-5|TRBV30|NA
TGTGCCTGGAATTTGGGACAGGGTACGGAGACCCAGTACTTC
CAWNLGQGTETQYF
>NA|TRBJ1-2|TRBV10-1|NA
TGCGCCAGCAGTGAGGGGCCGGATTATGGCTACACCTTC
CASSEGPDYGYTF
>NA|TRBJ2-7|TRBV29-1|NA
TGCAGCGTCCAGGCCGGTCCACGCGAGCAGTACTTC
CSVQAGPREQYF
>TRBD1|TRBJ2-1|TRBV18|NA
TGTGCCACCTCTCGGGACAGCTACAATGAGCAGTTCTTC
CATSRDSYNEQFF
>NA|TRBJ1-1|TRBV11-2|NA
TGTGCCAGCAGCTTAGGTGGACAGAACACTGAAGCTTTCTTT
CASSLGGQNTEAFF
>NA|TRBJ1-1|TRBV5-1|NA
TGCGCCAGCAGCGGCTCAGGAACCCCGAACACTGAAGCTTTCTTT
CASSGSGTPNTEAFF
>NA|TRBJ1-4|TRBV28|NA
TGTGCCAGCAGTTCGCAGGGTTTAGACAATGAAAAACTGTTTTTT
CASSSQGLDNEKLFF
>NA|TRBJ2-1|TRBV19|NA
TGTGCCACCGGAAGGGAGACGTTTTACAATGAGCAGTTCTTC
CATGRETFYNEQFF
>NA|TRBJ1-1|TRBV27|NA
TGTGCCAGCAGTTTTAGACATATGGCTGAAGCTTTCTTT
CASSFRHMAEAFF
>TRBD1|TRBJ2-7|TRBV6-5|NA
TGTGCCAGCAGCTCCGGGACAGGCTACGAGCAGTACTTC
CASSSGTGYEQYF
>NA|TRBJ1-4|TRBV6-5|NA
TGTGCCAGCAGTTGGACCGGGGCAACTAATGAAAAACTGTTTTTT
CASSWTGATNEKLFF
>TRBD1|TRBJ1-2|TRBV11-2|NA
TGTGCCAGCAGCCCTGGGGACGGGACAGCTAACTATGGCTACACCTTC
CASSPGDGTANYGYTF
>TRBD1|TRBJ2-1|TRBV6-1|once
TGTGCCAGCAGTAGGGACAGAAGCGTAAGTGAGCAGTTCTTC
CASSRDRSVSEQFF
>TRBD1|TRBJ2-7|TRBV11-3|NA
TGTGCCAGCAGCTTAGGTAGGCCTAGACAGGGGGCGGGGGACGAGCAGTACTTC
CASSLGRPRQGAGDEQYF
>TRBD2|TRBJ2-5|TRBV5-1|NA
TGCGCCAGCAGCTCGGGACTAGCGGGCCCTCAAGAGACCCAGTACTTC
CASSSGLAGPQETQYF